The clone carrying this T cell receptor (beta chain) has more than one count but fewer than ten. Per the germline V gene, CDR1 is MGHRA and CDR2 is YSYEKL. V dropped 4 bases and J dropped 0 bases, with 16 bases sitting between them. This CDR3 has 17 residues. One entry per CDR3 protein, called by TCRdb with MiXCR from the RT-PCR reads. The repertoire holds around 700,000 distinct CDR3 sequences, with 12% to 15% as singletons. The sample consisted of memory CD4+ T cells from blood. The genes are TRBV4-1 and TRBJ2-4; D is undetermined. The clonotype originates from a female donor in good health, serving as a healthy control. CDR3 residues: CASSPSTPVLAKNIQYF. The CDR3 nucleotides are TGCGCCAGCAGCCCTTCTACGCCAGTTCTAGCCAAAAACATTCAGTACTTC.